Shown below are 5 T cell receptor beta chains from a single sample sequenced in a study of T cells in Graves' hyperthyroidism and ophthalmopathy. Amplified regions were TCR beta CDR3 sequences from RNA transcripts. First-round RT-PCR of the TCR CDR3 relied on the HTBI primer set. TCRdb re-called the multiplex PCR reads through MiXCR, storing one row per CDR3 protein. The repertoire holds around 400,000 distinct CDR3 sequences, with 25% as singletons. Sequencing input: blood. The receptor source for this set is a man aged 50 to 60 with Graves' hyperthyroidism.

V usage is TRBV29-1 and J usage is TRBJ1-1; TRBD1 agrees at 9 bases. The CDR3 loop spans 14 amino acids. Per the germline V gene, CDR1 is SQVTM and CDR2 is ANQGSEA. Germline trimming cut 6 bases from V and 6 bases from J; bases unmatched to any gene: 11. The CDR3 region is CSVRDRVERPEAFF. For the CDR3, the DNA is TGCAGCGTCCGGGACAGGGTTGAACGGCCTGAAGCTTTCTTT.

This clonotype was seen repeatedly, ten times or more. The chain joins TRBV18 to TRBJ2-7, with D perhaps TRBD1 (6 bases). Trimming pared 3 bases from V and 2 bases from J, leaving 11 bases between. From germline, CDR1 is KGHSH and CDR2 LQKENI. There are 14 residues in the CDR3. This CDR3 is CASSPRQETYEQYF. Here the CDR3 DNA reads TGTGCCAGCTCACCCCGACAGGAAACCTACGAGCAGTACTTC.

In regard to this clonotype: A single base separates this from a much larger clone, so it may be a read error. The chain has TRBV2 and TRBJ2-7, with a possible D match to TRBD2 (6 bases). The J call may not be correct, given that the DNA end is closer to TRBJ2-1. Germline V gene sequence: CDR1 SNHLY, CDR2 FYNNEI. The CDR3 has 13 residues. The CDR3 region has the DNA TGTGCCAGCTCGGGACTGATTACCTACGAGCAGTTCTTC. It codes for CASSGLITYEQFF.

There are a few counts of this clonotype. The V call is TRBV6-1, the J call TRBJ1-1; D remains unclear. Germline V gives CDR1 MNHNS, CDR2 SASEGT. With 8 bases removed from V and 0 bases from J, the gap between germline ends came to 16 bases. CDR3 length: 15 residues. The CDR3 nucleotides are TGTGCCAGCTTGTTTTGGAGAAAAATGAACACTGAAGCTTTCTTT. It translates to CASLFWRKMNTEAFF.

The gene calls are TRBV24-1 and TRBJ1-1, with D tentatively TRBD1 (5 bases). Looked up from germline, CDR1 is KGHDR and CDR2 is SFDVKD. Trimming stripped 11 bases from V and 2 bases from J, with 17 bases between. The CDR3 totals 14 residues. The CDR3 region is CAIFPGQLNTEAFF. In DNA form, the CDR3 reads TGTGCCATCTTCCCCGGACAACTCAACACTGAAGCTTTCTTT.